The rows below give T cell receptor beta chains drawn from one sample of a study of blood T cell repertoires in COVID-19. Produced via immunoSEQ multiplex PCR; TCRdb's table is partial and in-frame only. The data hold 75,000 to 85,000 clones, with about 88% observed a single time. Material: peripheral blood. These TCRs come from a human donor in a cohort sampled during active COVID-19. The CDR3 runs from the conserved cysteine through the conserved F or W. D genes are given only for firm matches. Clone size, where shown, is once, few, many, or a class for clones that have expanded.

clone size	D gene	V gene	J gene	CDR3 DNA	CDR3 protein
-	-	TRBV5-4	TRBJ2-5	TGTGCCAGCAGCTTGGTTCATCAAGAGACCCAGTACTTC	CASSLVHQETQYF
once	TRBD2	TRBV10-3	TRBJ2-3	TGTGCCATCAGTGAGTCTAAGCCCACTAGCGGCACAGATACGCAGTATTTT	CAISESKPTSGTDTQYF
once	-	TRBV11-3	TRBJ1-1	TGTGCCAGCAGCTTAGGTTCGATAACAGGCCAAGCTTTCTTT	CASSLGSITGQAFF
-	-	TRBV19	TRBJ1-1	TGTGCCACCCTCCTCGGGGGGTCAGGAGGCACTGAAGCTTTCTTT	CATLLGGSGGTEAFF
once	-	TRBV18	TRBJ1-2	TGTGCCAGCTCACCCCCGGGGGGCCTTACTAACTATGGCTACACCTTC	CASSPPGGLTNYGYTF
few	-	TRBV11-3	TRBJ2-5	TGTGCCAGCAGCTTAGATCGGGAGACCCAGTACTTC	CASSLDRETQYF
-	-	TRBV5-6	TRBJ2-7	TGTGCCAGCAGCTTGATGGGTCCAGGAAAATCCTACGAGCAGTACTTC	CASSLMGPGKSYEQYF
-	TRBD1	TRBV30	TRBJ2-3	TGTGCCTGGAGTAAAGGGGGAGGACAGGGAACAGATACGCAGTATTTT	CAWSKGGGQGTDTQYF
-	-	TRBV20-1	TRBJ1-2	TGCAGTGTATCCAAGGGGGACGGCTACACCTTC	CSVSKGDGYTF
-	TRBD2	TRBV2	TRBJ2-3	TGTGCCAGCAGCCCATCGAATAGCGGGAACACAGATACGCAGTATTTT	CASSPSNSGNTDTQYF
-	-	TRBV3-1/TRBV3-2	TRBJ1-2	TGTGCCAGCAGCCACCCCGCCCAGGGCCACTATGGCTACACCTTC	CASSHPAQGHYGYTF
-	TRBD1	TRBV19	TRBJ2-7	TGTGCCAGTAGTATTTTCCCGGGACAGGGTTCGTACGAGCAGTACTTC	CASSIFPGQGSYEQYF
-	-	TRBV2	TRBJ2-6	TGTGCCAGCAGCACACAGGGATCTGGGGCCAACGTCCTGACTTTC	CASSTQGSGANVLTF
-	TRBD2	TRBV7-9	TRBJ2-3	TGTGCCAGCAGCTTAGGGAGCGGGGGGGCTTGGAATACGCAGTATTTT	CASSLGSGGAWNTQYF